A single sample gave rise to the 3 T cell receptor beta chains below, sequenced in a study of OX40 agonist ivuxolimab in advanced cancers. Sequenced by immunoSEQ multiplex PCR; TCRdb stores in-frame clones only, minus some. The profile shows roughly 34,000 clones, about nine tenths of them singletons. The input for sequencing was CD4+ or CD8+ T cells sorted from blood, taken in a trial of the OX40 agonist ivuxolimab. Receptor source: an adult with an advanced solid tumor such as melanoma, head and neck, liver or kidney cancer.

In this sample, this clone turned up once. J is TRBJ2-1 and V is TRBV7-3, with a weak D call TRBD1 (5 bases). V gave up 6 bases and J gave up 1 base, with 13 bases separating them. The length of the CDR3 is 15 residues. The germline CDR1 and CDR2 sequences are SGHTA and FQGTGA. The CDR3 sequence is CASSHRGGSYNEQFF. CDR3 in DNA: TGTGCCAGCAGTCATAGGGGCGGTTCCTACAATGAGCAGTTCTTC.

Written as DNA, the CDR3 is TGTGCCAGCAGTTCTACAGGAAAGGTGAACACTGAAGCTTTCTTT. Translating gives CASSSTGKVNTEAFF. The rearrangement uses TRBV6-6 and TRBJ1-1, with a tentative D call TRBD1 (5 bases). The V end was cut by 4 bases, the J end by 0 bases, with 12 bases between. In germline, CDR1 is MNHNY, CDR2 SVGAGI (reference sequence). This CDR3 spans 15 amino acids.

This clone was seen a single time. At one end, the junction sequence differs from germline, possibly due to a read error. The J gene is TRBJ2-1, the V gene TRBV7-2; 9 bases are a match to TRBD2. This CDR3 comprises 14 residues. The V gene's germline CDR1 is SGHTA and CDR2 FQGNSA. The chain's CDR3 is CASSLAGRYNEQFF. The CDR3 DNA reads TGTGCCAGCAGCCTAGCGGGGAGATACAATGAGCAGTTCTTC.